This entry lists 7 T cell receptor beta chains sequenced from one sample in a study of CD8+CD57+ T cells in acquired aplastic anemia (dated by TCRdb to 2017 to 2018). These reads were obtained on an Illumina HiSeq 2000. Genomic DNA was used as template for profiling of TCR beta VDJ combinations and CDR3 sequences. In-frame beta chains were kept once TCRdb had trimmed the public reads at Q25 with fastp and called clones with MiXCR. When rows share a CDR3 protein, they turn into one entry using the most common DNA and genes. This sample gives 250,000 to 350,000 distinct CDR3 sequences in total; around three fifths of them show up just once. The ten biggest clones cover less than 9.5% of the sample. The material sequenced was sorted CD4+, CD8+, or CD8+CD57+ T cells (not recorded which) from PBMCs. The receptors originated from a human donor with severe aplastic anemia or a healthy control (not recorded which).

This clonotype was found a few times. V and J are TRBV10-3 and TRBJ1-2, with D possibly TRBD1 on 5 matching bases. Germline V gene lookup returns CDR1 ENHRY and CDR2 SYGVKD. CDR3 size: 13 residues. V shed 6 bases and J shed 7 bases, with 15 bases lying between them. DNA of the CDR3: TGTGCCATCAGGGCAGGGCAGGGAGGTGGCTACACCTTC. As protein: CAIRAGQGGGYTF.

This clonotype was recorded only once. This chain joins TRBV29-1 and TRBJ2-6; the D gene is possibly TRBD2 (6 bases). The CDR3 length is 16 residues. The germline V and J ends were trimmed by 0 bases and 0 bases, with 9 bases remaining between them. Per the germline V gene, CDR1 is SQVTM and CDR2 is ANQGSEA. CDR3 in amino acids: CSVEDWGDSGANVLTF. The CDR3, as DNA: TGCAGCGTTGAAGACTGGGGGGACTCTGGGGCCAACGTCCTGACTTTC. The whole variable domain, remainder taken from reference TRBV29-1 and TRBJ2-6, is SAVISQKPSRDICQRGTSLTIQCQVDSQVTMMFWYRQQPGQSLTLIATANQGSEATYESGFVIDKFPISRPNLTFSTLTVSNMSPEDSSIYLCSVEDWGDSGANVLTFGAGSRLTVL.

This clonotype was found a few times. This chain joins TRBV27 and TRBJ1-6, with 9 bases aligning to TRBD1. Looked up from germline, CDR1 is MNHEY and CDR2 is SMNVEV (reference sequence). Trimming at V came to 2 bases and at J to 11 bases, leaving 4 bases not matched to a gene. This CDR3 comprises 14 residues. This CDR3 is CASSLATGGAPLHF. The CDR3 nucleotides are TGTGCCAGCAGTTTAGCGACAGGGGGAGCACCCCTCCACTTT.

The V call is TRBV4-2, the J call TRBJ2-1; 7 bases fit TRBD2. Germline V CDR1 and CDR2: LGHNA, YNFKEQ. J lost 5 bases, V lost 2 bases, and 6 bases had no gene match. The CDR3 spans 15 residues. CDR3 DNA sequence: TGTGCCAGCAGCCAAAAGGTCGGGGGGAACAATGAGCAGTTCTTC. It yields the protein CASSQKVGGNNEQFF.

The CDR3 nucleotides are TGTGCCAGCAGCACTAGCGGGAACGGAGGCACAGATACGCAGTATTTT. This translates into CASSTSGNGGTDTQYF. V and J are TRBV7-2 and TRBJ2-3; 10 bases line up with TRBD2. The CDR3 contains 16 residues. Per the germline V gene, CDR1 is SGHTA and CDR2 is FQGNSA. V gave up 5 bases and J gave up 1 base; unmatched junction bases: 6.

The chain couples TRBV7-8 to TRBJ2-7; 11 positions match TRBD1. Germline V lookup: CDR1 SGHVS, CDR2 FQNEAQ. Losses at the gene ends were 1 base for V and 4 bases for J; bases not matched to a gene: 9. CDR3 length equals 17 residues. CDR3 region: CASSLGTGGVSWYEQYF. CDR3 nucleotides: TGTGCCAGCAGCTTAGGGACAGGGGGCGTCAGTTGGTACGAGCAGTACTTC.

In its sample, this clonotype was seen many times. The gene calls are TRBV6-1 and TRBJ2-1; 7 nucleotides agree with TRBD2. The trim removed 1 base at V and 1 base at J, leaving 4 bases unmatched. This CDR3 is built from 16 residues. Germline V gene lookup returns CDR1 MNHNS and CDR2 SASEGT. The CDR3: CASSEVWGGSYNEQFF. CDR3 nucleotides: TGTGCCAGCAGTGAAGTATGGGGAGGGTCCTACAATGAGCAGTTCTTC.